These 22 T cell receptor beta chains were all obtained from the same sample, sequenced in a study of metastatic and nonmetastatic thyroid tumors. Not a single patient had been given any form of treatment at any point before undergoing thyroid surgery. TCRdb reanalyzed the PCR reads with MiXCR. Altogether 12,000 or so clones are present, around 27% being singletons, with the ten largest covering over 20%. The sequencing input was adjacent normal tissue. These receptors all stem from a male donor with papillary thyroid cancer or a benign thyroid nodule (not recorded which). Some clones in this sample may be carry-over from other donors' samples.

The chain links TRBV7-8 to TRBJ2-1; D may be TRBD1 (5 bases). CDR1 is SGHVS and CDR2 is FQNEAQ in the germline V gene. The CDR3 runs to 14 residues. Trimming stripped 5 bases from V and 6 bases from J, with 14 bases between. The CDR3 nucleotides read TGTGCCAGCAGCCCTCTGACAGCTGTCAATGAGCAGTTCTTC. This gives the protein CASSPLTAVNEQFF.

This sequence joins TRBV5-1 and TRBJ2-7; possible D gene TRBD1, 5 bases. From germline, CDR1 is SGHRS and CDR2 YFSETQ. The CDR3 has 13 amino acids. V was trimmed by 0 bases and J by 3 bases, leaving 7 bases between them. The CDR3 coding sequence is TGCGCCAGCAGCTTGGGACAGAACTACGAGCAGTACTTC. It is translated as CASSLGQNYEQYF.

This clone was counted between two and nine times. The J gene is TRBJ2-7, the V gene TRBV6-2 or TRBV6-3; D is unresolved. Germline-derived CDR1 and CDR2 are MNHEY and SVGEGT. V was shortened by 5 bases and J by 0 bases, with 14 bases between the two germline ends. The CDR3 is 15 amino acids. The CDR3 DNA sequence: TGTGCCAGCAGTCCGTTGTCTGTATTCTCCTACGAGCAGTACTTC. Translating gives CASSPLSVFSYEQYF.

In its sample, this clone was seen many times. The gene calls are TRBV7-2 and TRBJ2-3, with a weak D call TRBD2 (7 bases). The germline gives CDR1 SGHTA, CDR2 FQGNSA. The CDR3 has 14 amino acids. The germline V and J ends were trimmed by 8 bases and 6 bases, with 18 bases remaining between them. CDR3 loop: CASGELGGGDTQYF. In nucleotides, the CDR3 is TGTGCCAGCGGCGAGTTGGGGGGGGGCGATACGCAGTATTTT.

Within the sample, this clone is medium-sized. Its ends do not fully match the called genes, so a read error is possible. The chain recombines TRBV7-7 with TRBJ2-7, with 8 nucleotides matching TRBD1. Germline loops: CDR1 SSHAT, CDR2 FNYEAQ (reference sequence). The CDR3 runs to 16 residues. The CDR3, as DNA: TGTGCTAGCAGCTTAAGGCAGGGGGCGCGCCCCTACGAGCAGTACTTC. Residues: CASSLRQGARPYEQYF.

This clone was recorded many times. This chain links TRBV3-1 with TRBJ1-3; 10 positions match TRBD1. Unmatched junction bases numbered 3, after V lost 1 base and J lost 9 bases. Germline V gene lookup returns CDR1 LGHDT and CDR2 YNNKEL (reference sequence). This CDR3 region has 14 residues. CDR3 sequence reads: CASSQGGTGATIYF. DNA of the CDR3: TGTGCCAGCAGCCAAGGCGGGACAGGGGCCACCATATATTTT.

This clone has just a few counts. The V gene is TRBV24-1, the J gene TRBJ2-2, with TRBD1 matching 7 bases. The CDR3 totals 14 residues. Germline CDR1 and CDR2: KGHDR and SFDVKD. V shed 7 bases and J 1 base; nucleotides not matched to a gene: 2. The CDR3 loop reads CATRGQLNTGELFF. The CDR3 region has the DNA TGTGCCACCAGGGGACAGCTGAACACCGGGGAGCTGTTTTTT.

The chain employs TRBV6-1 and TRBJ1-6; a weak D match, TRBD1 (5 bases). The CDR3 loop spans 13 amino acids. The germline gives CDR1 MNHNS, CDR2 SASEGT. V dropped 4 bases and J dropped 15 bases, with 16 bases sitting between them. The CDR3, as DNA: TGTGCCAGCAGTGGGACATCCCACAATGGCCTCCACTTT. Its protein is CASSGTSHNGLHF.

This chain joins TRBV19 and TRBJ2-7, with D tentatively TRBD2 (5 bases). V was cut by 4 bases and J by 5 bases, with 12 bases left in between. The CDR3 runs 13 residues. Germline-derived CDR1 and CDR2 are LNHDA and SQIVND (reference sequence). The CDR3 DNA is TGTGCCAGTAGTAGGCTGCTCGGGGACGAGCAGTACTTC. Protein product: CASSRLLGDEQYF.

The chain employs TRBV6-1 and TRBJ1-2, with D unresolved. V was cut by 6 bases and J by 0 bases, with 11 bases left in between. CDR3 length: 14 amino acids. Per the germline V gene, CDR1 is MNHNS and CDR2 is SASEGT. CDR3 sequence reads: CASSLQPANYGYTF. CDR3 nucleotide sequence: TGTGCCAGCAGCCTACAGCCAGCTAACTATGGCTACACCTTC.

The J gene is TRBJ2-1, the V gene TRBV13, with D perhaps matching TRBD1 (6 bases). V was shortened by 7 bases and J by 7 bases, with 20 bases between the two germline ends. Germline V gene lookup returns CDR1 PRHDT and CDR2 FYEKMQ (reference sequence). This CDR3 region has 15 residues. The CDR3 is CASIISADRNNEQFF. The CDR3 region has the DNA TGTGCCAGCATCATTAGTGCGGACAGAAATAATGAGCAGTTCTTC.

This clone was seen many times. A read error may be the cause here, since a much bigger clone is one base away. The rearrangement uses TRBV29-1 and TRBJ2-3, with TRBD2 matching over 10 bases. Per the germline V gene, CDR1 is SQVTM and CDR2 is ANQGSEA. CDR3 length: 16 residues. Germline trimming cut 8 bases from V and 4 bases from J; bases unmatched to any gene: 15. In nucleotides, the CDR3 is TGCAGCTTCACCGGGACTAGCGCAACTAGCGCAGATACGCAGTATTTT. Its translation: CSFTGTSATSADTQYF.

The V call is TRBV28, the J call TRBJ1-1; D may be TRBD1 (6 bases). V shed 2 bases and J shed 5 bases, with 12 bases lying between them. The CDR3 extends over 14 amino acids. The germline CDR1 and CDR2 sequences are MDHEN and SYDVKM. CDR3 bases: TGTGCCAGCAGTTTAGGGACACGTGAGACTGAAGCTTTCTTT. It specifies CASSLGTRETEAFF.

This clone was seen more than once but under ten times. The rearrangement uses TRBV5-1 and TRBJ1-4; 9 nucleotides agree with TRBD1. The germline gives CDR1 SGHRS, CDR2 YFSETQ. This CDR3 region has 15 residues. With 2 bases clipped from V and 4 bases from J, the junction kept 3 bases outside the gene matches. The CDR3 here is CASSLQGADNEKLFF. The CDR3 DNA is TGCGCCAGCAGCTTACAGGGGGCGGATAATGAAAAACTGTTTTTT.

This clone came up a few times. The genes are TRBV27 and TRBJ2-7; D is perhaps TRBD1 (7 bases). Per the germline V gene, CDR1 is MNHEY and CDR2 is SMNVEV (reference sequence). This CDR3 spans 14 amino acids. The V end was cut by 2 bases, the J end by 2 bases, with 10 bases between. CDR3 in DNA: TGTGCCAGCAGTTTAGGCGGGACAGCCTACGAGCAGTACTTC. It translates to CASSLGGTAYEQYF.

The chain couples TRBV5-8 to TRBJ2-1; D not resolved. The CDR3 loop spans 12 amino acids. Between the trimmed V and J ends, which lost 7 bases and 0 bases, there was a span of 5 bases. The germline gives CDR1 SGHTS, CDR2 YDEGEE. The CDR3 region has the DNA TGTGCCAGCGAAAACTCCTACAATGAGCAGTTCTTC. Amino acid sequence: CASENSYNEQFF.

This clone was counted a few times. Other DNA sequences in the sample encode the same CDR3. The genes are TRBV27 and TRBJ2-7, with a tentative D call TRBD1 (5 bases). V gave up 3 bases and J gave up 0 bases, with 9 bases separating them. CDR1 and CDR2 from the germline V gene are MNHEY and SMNVEV (reference sequence). The CDR3 length is 14 residues. In DNA form, the CDR3 reads TGTGCCAGCAGTTTGACGACAGCCTCCTACGAGCAGTACTTC. Its protein product is CASSLTTASYEQYF.

The chain joins TRBV7-9 to TRBJ2-7; 7 bases line up with TRBD2. V trimming: 6 bases; J trimming: 10 bases; junction bases outside the gene matches: 12. The CDR3 runs to 13 residues. Per germline, CDR1 SEHNR and CDR2 FQNEAQ (reference sequence). DNA for the CDR3: TGTGCCAGCAGTAGCTCCAGCGGGACTTTCCAGTACTTC. Protein: CASSSSSGTFQYF.

This clone is medium-sized (0.01 to 0.1%). The chain carries TRBV28 and TRBJ1-6, with D hard to call. The V gene lost 4 bases and the J gene lost 5 bases, with 15 bases spanning the gap. This CDR3 spans 16 amino acids. CDR1 is MDHEN, CDR2 SYDVKM, per germline. CDR3 protein: CASSSVAFGDNSPLHF. The CDR3 DNA sequence: TGTGCCAGCAGTTCCGTGGCTTTCGGGGATAATTCACCCCTCCACTTT.

The chain uses TRBV13 and TRBJ2-3; 13 bases are shared with TRBD2. J gave up 3 bases and V 5 bases, and 8 bases lay outside the gene matches. CDR3 length: 17 amino acids. Germline CDR1 PRHDT, CDR2 FYEKMQ (reference sequence). DNA of the CDR3: TGTGCCAGCAGCCAGTGGACTAGCGGGAGTCAGACAGATACGCAGTATTTT. It is translated as CASSQWTSGSQTDTQYF.

In its sample, this clone was seen a few times. The gene calls are TRBV5-1 and TRBJ1-2, with a weak D call TRBD1 (5 bases). This CDR3 region has 12 residues. The germline V gene has CDR1 SGHRS and CDR2 YFSETQ. The ends were cut back, 0 bases at V and 8 bases at J, with 8 bases in the middle. CDR3: CASSLDRQGYTF. CDR3 sequence (DNA): TGCGCCAGCAGCTTGGACAGGCAGGGCTACACCTTC.

The chain recombines TRBV2 with TRBJ2-1, with 9 bases fitting TRBD1. CDR3 length equals 13 residues. The germline CDR1 and CDR2 sequences are SNHLY and FYNNEI. The V gene end was trimmed by 6 bases and the J gene end by 13 bases; junction bases not matched to a gene: 10. CDR3 sequence reads: CASREYTGGNQFF. In DNA, the CDR3 is TGTGCCAGCAGGGAATACACAGGGGGCAACCAGTTCTTC.